This T cell receptor beta chain was observed in a study of control samples from healthy donors and cancer patients. The assay was immunoSEQ multiplex PCR, and TCRdb's table has in-frame clones only and misses some. The sample records 100,000 to 150,000 clones, more than 75% being singletons. CDR3 length: 14 amino acids. CDR1 and CDR2 from the germline V gene are SEHNR and FQNEAQ (reference sequence). Trimming took 5 bases from V and 2 from J, leaving 10 bases between them. J is TRBJ1-3 and V is TRBV7-9; tentative D call: TRBD1 (6 bases). The receptor was isolated from a man aged 55 to 69 in good health. The sequencing input was blood. CDR3 sequence: CASSRTEAGNTIYF. The CDR3 region has the DNA TGTGCCAGCAGCCGGACAGAGGCTGGAAACACCATATATTTT.